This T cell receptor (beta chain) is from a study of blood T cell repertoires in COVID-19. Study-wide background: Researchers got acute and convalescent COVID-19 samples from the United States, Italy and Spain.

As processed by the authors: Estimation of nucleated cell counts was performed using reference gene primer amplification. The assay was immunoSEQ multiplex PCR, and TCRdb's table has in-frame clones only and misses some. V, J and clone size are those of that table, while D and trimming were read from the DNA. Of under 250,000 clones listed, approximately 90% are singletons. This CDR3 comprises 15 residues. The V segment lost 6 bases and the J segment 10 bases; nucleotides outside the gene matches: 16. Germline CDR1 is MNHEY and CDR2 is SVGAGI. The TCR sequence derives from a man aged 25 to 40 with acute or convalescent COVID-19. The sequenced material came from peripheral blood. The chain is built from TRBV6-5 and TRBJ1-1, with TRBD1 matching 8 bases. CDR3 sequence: CASRREPGQVTRAFF. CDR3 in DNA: TGTGCCAGCAGACGGGAACCGGGACAGGTTACACGAGCTTTCTTT.